The entry that follows covers one T cell receptor beta chain sequence. The antigen it recognizes is unknown. No per-base quality is available; no much larger clone lies one base away. This entry comes from a study of blood T cell repertoires in COVID-19 (dated by TCRdb to the early 2020s). Describing the broader study: Samples covering the acute and convalescent phases of COVID-19 were provided by collaborators in the United States, Italy and Spain. The material from the prospective study consisted of cDNA or gDNA derived from T cells, B-cell-depleted T cells, or PBMCs. Subjects who had been exposed to COVID-19, were actively infected with it, or had recovered from it provided the deeply sampled blood TCRbeta repertoires that made up the dataset. The samples were drawn from the first 160 participants of the ongoing ImmuneRACE study and from 1,254 subjects provided by 6 global collaborators. Where available, HLA class I and class II types were taken from metadata supplied by the sample provider and were not determined by assay-based typing. The repertoires were made available in a free public database intended to serve as a resource for research on the immune response to SARS-CoV-2. Nearly every sample came with metadata listing a de-identified subject ID, COVID-19 status, age in years and sex. General findings and caveats noted by the study authors: The amount of clinical and demographic metadata varied by source and participant and was provided uncurated.

From the germline V gene (reference sequence), CDR1 is PRHDT and CDR2 is FYEKMQ. Reading from cysteine to phenylalanine, the CDR3 counts 15 amino acids. The kept DNA is CDR3 alone, 45 bases in frame from the first base. V has 6 bases trimmed and J has 5 bases trimmed; junction bases matching no gene number 7. Another Seattle source contributed samples from volunteer blood donors who had recovered from COVID-19. The collaborating institutions used their own protocols to collect whole blood in K2EDTA tubes. For TCRbeta analysis, collaborators shipped samples in one of three forms: frozen whole blood, isolated PBMCs, or DNA extracted from either of those sample types. The immunoSEQ Assay, a bias-controlled multiplex PCR, was used to amplify TCRbeta CDR3 regions from genomic DNA. For the original study's pipeline: Within the assay, amplification of reference gene primers was used to estimate how many nucleated cells each sample contained. To quantify the absolute abundance of each unique TCRbeta CDR3 rearrangement, sequence reads were collapsed and filtered. For each sample, productive Simpson clonality was calculated by taking the square root of Simpson's diversity index across productive rearrangements. Entries here come from immuneACCESS through TCRdb and include only in-frame sequences with V and J called. Some clones fail to appear in such tables; in the studies checked, an unresolved V gene covers under half of the shortfall, and the cause of the remainder is unknown. V, J and clone size were drawn from that table, and D and trimming were deduced from the DNA. The sample profile shows about 260,000 clones; approximately 87% of them were found once. About 1.6% of the sample belongs to the ten largest clones.

This receptor was obtained from a woman in her 40s who had recovered from COVID-19. Sequenced input: peripheral blood. Rearrangement joined TRBV13 to TRBJ2-1, with 10 central nucleotides matching TRBD2. The nucleotides are TGTGCCAGCAGGGACCGGACTAGCGGAAACAATGAGCAGTTCTTC. It specifies CASRDRTSGNNEQFF.